The 30 T cell receptor beta chains listed next were all sequenced from one sample in a study of blood T cell repertoires in COVID-19. Generated by immunoSEQ multiplex PCR, the TCRdb table keeps only in-frame clones and is missing some. The table records hundreds of thousands of clones, 75% to 90% of them present only once. Sample: PBMCs or T cells enriched from blood (not recorded which). These TCRs come from a woman between 25 and 40 years old who had been exposed to COVID-19.

This chain connects TRBV12-5 to TRBJ2-2; possibly TRBD1 for D (6 bases). The CDR3 runs to 14 residues. CDR1 and CDR2 from the germline V gene are LGHNT and FRNRAP. V was trimmed by 1 base and J by 7 bases, leaving 10 bases between them. CDR3 sequence (DNA): TGTGCTAGTGGTTTGGGCCGAGGGGGCGGGGAGCTGTTTTTT. It codes for CASGLGRGGGELFF. The full variable domain, in which reference TRBV12-5 and TRBJ2-2 provide the parts outside the CDR3, is DARVTQTPRHKVTEMGQEVTMRCQPILGHNTVFWYRQTMMQGLELLAYFRNRAPLDDSGMPKDRFSAEMPDATLATLKIQPSEPRDSAVYFCASGLGRGGGELFFGEGSRLTVL.

The V and J genes are TRBV5-6 and TRBJ1-4; D is ambiguous. This CDR3 comprises 13 residues. Per the germline V gene, CDR1 is SGHDT and CDR2 is YYEEEE. Trimming took off 2 bases at V and 8 bases at J, with 10 bases between the two ends. In DNA form, the CDR3 reads TGTGCCAGCAGCTTACGGTTAGAAGAAAAACTGTTTTTT. Its protein is CASSLRLEEKLFF.

CDR3 in DNA: TGTGCCAGTAGTCCCCGGGGAAACACCATATATTTT. Its translation: CASSPRGNTIYF. The chain carries TRBV19 and TRBJ1-3, with D unresolved. Trimming shortened V by 5 bases and J by 4 bases, and 6 bases separated the two germline ends. The CDR3 runs 12 residues. CDR1 and CDR2 from the germline V gene are LNHDA and SQIVND (reference sequence).

The V and J genes are TRBV5-1 and TRBJ2-1; D uncertain. The CDR3 is made up of 13 amino acids. Germline-derived CDR1 and CDR2 are SGHRS and YFSETQ. V was shortened by 0 bases and J by 7 bases, with 8 bases between the two germline ends. This CDR3 reads CASSLVALNEQFF. CDR3 nucleotide sequence: TGCGCCAGCAGCTTGGTAGCTCTGAATGAGCAGTTCTTC.

The V gene is TRBV28, the J gene TRBJ1-2; D remains ambiguous. Germline CDR1 reads MDHEN; CDR2 reads SYDVKM. The V end lost 3 bases, the J end lost 4 bases, and 12 bases lay between the germline ends. The CDR3 consists of 14 residues. The CDR3 here is CASSLVGVGYGYTF. Written as DNA, the CDR3 is TGTGCCAGCAGTTTGGTGGGAGTAGGCTATGGCTACACCTTC.

J is TRBJ1-2 and V is TRBV2, with 8 bases lining up with TRBD1. V gave up 6 bases and J gave up 4 bases; unmatched junction bases: 7. The CDR3 extends over 14 amino acids. CDR1 and CDR2 (germline): SNHLY, FYNNEI. Written as DNA, the CDR3 is TGTGCCAGCAGCCGGACAGGGATGGGCTATGGCTACACCTTC. Its translation is CASSRTGMGYGYTF.

J is TRBJ2-3 and V is TRBV7-8; 9 bases align to TRBD2. The length of the CDR3 is 17 residues. V trimming: 6 bases; J trimming: 4 bases; junction bases outside the gene matches: 14. Germline CDR1 reads SGHVS; CDR2 reads FQNEAQ. This CDR3 reads CASRPPAGGHRADTQYF. Here the CDR3 DNA reads TGTGCCAGCAGGCCTCCGGCGGGAGGGCATCGGGCAGATACGCAGTATTTT.

The gene calls are TRBV9 and TRBJ2-1; maybe TRBD2 (6 bases). V lost 0 bases and J lost 2, with 9 bases in between. The CDR3 has 15 amino acids. Looked up from germline, CDR1 is SGDLS and CDR2 is YYNGEE. CDR3 coding DNA: TGTGCCAGCAGCGTAGGTAGCGGAACCTACAATGAGCAGTTCTTC. Its protein is CASSVGSGTYNEQFF. The whole variable domain, remainder taken from reference TRBV9 and TRBJ2-1, is DSGVTQTPKHLITATGQRVTLRCSPRSGDLSVYWYQQSLDQGLQFLIQYYNGEERAKGNILERFSAQQFPDLHSELNLSSLELGDSALYFCASSVGSGTYNEQFFGPGTRLTVL.

The rearrangement links TRBV5-1 to TRBJ1-6; D is undetermined. V dropped 0 bases and J dropped 6 bases, with 10 bases sitting between them. The CDR3 sequence is 15 residues long. The V gene's germline CDR1 is SGHRS and CDR2 YFSETQ. The CDR3 protein is CASSLGVGGNSPLHF. The CDR3 nucleotides are TGCGCCAGCAGCTTGGGAGTTGGTGGTAATTCACCCCTCCACTTT.

The chain has TRBV5-1 and TRBJ2-3; possible D gene TRBD2, 6 bases. Germline V gives CDR1 SGHRS, CDR2 YFSETQ. This CDR3 comprises 15 residues. Trimming removed 4 bases at V and 2 bases at J, with 14 bases between. CDR3 in amino acids: CASSPTPGVTDTQYF. CDR3 bases: TGCGCCAGCAGCCCGACCCCGGGGGTCACAGATACGCAGTATTTT. Full variable domain (missing parts from reference TRBV5-1 and TRBJ2-3): KAGVTQTPRYLIKTRGQQVTLSCSPISGHRSVSWYQQTPGQGLQFLFEYFSETQRNKGNFPGRFSGRQFSNSRSEMNVSTLELGDSALYLCASSPTPGVTDTQYFGPGTRLTVL.

This clone was counted a single time. The gene calls are TRBV24-1 and TRBJ2-3; 7 bases map to TRBD1. After removal of 3 bases from V and 5 bases from J, the junction contained 16 bases not matched to a gene. The germline gives CDR1 KGHDR, CDR2 SFDVKD. The length of the CDR3 is 18 residues. Here the CDR3 DNA reads TGTGCCACCAGTGATAGCCGCAGGGGGACCCGAGTAGGAGATACGCAGTATTTT. Its protein product is CATSDSRRGTRVGDTQYF.

This sequence joins TRBV5-4 and TRBJ1-6; D perhaps matches TRBD1 (5 bases). The germline V and J ends were trimmed by 4 bases and 8 bases, with 13 bases remaining between them. The CDR3 runs 14 residues. Germline CDR1 SGHNT, CDR2 YYREEE (reference sequence). The CDR3 region has the DNA TGTGCCAGCAGCCTGGACACGATTGATTCACCCCTCCACTTT. Amino acids: CASSLDTIDSPLHF. Full variable domain (remainder filled in from reference TRBV5-4 and TRBJ1-6): ETGVTQSPTHLIKTRGQQVTLRCSSQSGHNTVSWYQQALGQGPQFIFQYYREEENGRGNFPPRFSGLQFPNYSSELNVNALELDDSALYLCASSLDTIDSPLHFGNGTRLTVT.

This rearrangement joins TRBV27 to TRBJ1-3; D is ambiguous. The CDR3 extends over 15 amino acids. Germline values: CDR1 MNHEY, CDR2 SMNVEV (reference sequence). V was cut by 5 bases and J by 2 bases, with 13 bases left in between. The CDR3 DNA is TGTGCCAGCAGTCCCGAGGGTTCCCCTGGAAACACCATATATTTT. Translation: CASSPEGSPGNTIYF.

The gene calls are TRBV6-5 and TRBJ1-2, with D possibly being TRBD1 (6 bases). V was clipped by 11 bases and J by 3 bases, with 16 bases between them. From germline, CDR1 is MNHEY and CDR2 SVGAGI. The CDR3 totals 13 residues. Written as DNA, the CDR3 is TGTGCCGGGCGGGGGGCGCAAGACTATGGCTACACCTTC. Residues: CAGRGAQDYGYTF.

In this sample, this clone turned up once. This chain joins TRBV5-1 and TRBJ1-6; the D gene is possibly TRBD1 (6 bases). This CDR3 is built from 16 residues. Germline values: CDR1 SGHRS, CDR2 YFSETQ. The ends were cut back, 6 bases at V and 5 bases at J, with 18 bases in the middle. CDR3 DNA: TGCGCCAGCACCGACCAAGGGACATTGGATAATTCACCCCTCCACTTT. This encodes CASTDQGTLDNSPLHF.

CDR3 in DNA: TGTGCCAGCAGCGCGGAATTACAGGGCGGGAGCGCCTACGAGCAGTACTTC. It translates to CASSAELQGGSAYEQYF. The chain carries TRBV9 and TRBJ2-7; D may be TRBD2 (7 bases). This CDR3 region has 17 residues. Trimming stripped 3 bases from V and 2 bases from J, with 21 bases between. CDR1 SGDLS and CDR2 YYNGEE come from the germline V gene.

The CDR3 region has the DNA TGTGCCATTGGATCCGACAGGCATCGGAATGGCTACACCTTC. This codes for CAIGSDRHRNGYTF. The V gene is TRBV11-3, the J gene TRBJ1-2; weak D call: TRBD1 (6 bases). V was pared by 10 bases and J by 6 bases, with 21 bases between. This CDR3 spans 14 amino acids. From germline, CDR1 is SGHNT and CDR2 YENEEA.

This chain uses TRBV24-1 with TRBJ2-7; 8 nucleotides line up with TRBD2. J lost 0 bases, V lost 8 bases, and 8 bases had no gene match. CDR1 and CDR2 from the germline V gene are KGHDR and SFDVKD. The CDR3 covers 15 residues. CDR3 in DNA: TGTGCCACCACTGCGGGGGGTCTAAGCTCCTACGAGCAGTACTTC. Translating it yields CATTAGGLSSYEQYF.

V and J are TRBV9 and TRBJ1-5; D is unclear. Between the trimmed V and J ends, which lost 2 bases and 6 bases, there was a span of 9 bases. The CDR3 extends over 13 amino acids. The germline gives CDR1 SGDLS, CDR2 YYNGEE. In DNA form, the CDR3 reads TGTGCCAGCAGCGTGGGAGTTTCTCAGCCCCAGCATTTT. This sequence encodes CASSVGVSQPQHF.

Judged by abundance, this clone is large. This chain uses TRBV10-3 with TRBJ1-6, with D tentatively TRBD1 (6 bases). This CDR3 is 14 amino acids long. The V and J ends lost 6 bases and 13 bases respectively, with 19 bases between them. Germline V gene sequence: CDR1 ENHRY, CDR2 SYGVKD. The CDR3 sequence is CAIRAQGEIRPLHF. The CDR3 coding sequence is TGTGCCATCAGGGCACAGGGCGAGATACGTCCCCTCCACTTT.

This chain connects TRBV20-1 to TRBJ1-5; D is ambiguous. The CDR3 is 13 residues long. Per the germline V gene, CDR1 is DFQATT and CDR2 is SNEGSKA (reference sequence). The germline V and J ends were trimmed by 3 bases and 3 bases, with 9 bases remaining between them. The CDR3 DNA sequence: TGCAGTGCTAGTGGGCAGTTCAATCAGCCCCAGCATTTT. Amino acid sequence: CSASGQFNQPQHF.

In its sample, this clone was seen once. This chain connects TRBV6-4 to TRBJ2-1, with a tentative D call TRBD1 (6 bases). The germline CDR1 and CDR2 sequences are MRHNA and SNTAGT. V lost 5 bases and J 0 bases, leaving 20 bases between the germline ends. The CDR3 spans 18 residues. The CDR3 DNA reads as TGTGCCAGCAGTCCAGGGAGTCAGGGGACCGGCTCCTACAATGAGCAGTTCTTC. The encoded protein is CASSPGSQGTGSYNEQFF.

J is TRBJ1-1 and V is TRBV29-1, with 7 bases aligning to TRBD1. This CDR3 comprises 13 residues. J gave up 4 bases and V 4 bases, and 6 bases lay outside the gene matches. The germline CDR1 and CDR2 sequences are SQVTM and ANQGSEA. The CDR3, as DNA: TGCAGCGTTGTCACAAGGGGGCCCACTGAAGCTTTCTTT. This gives the protein CSVVTRGPTEAFF.

This clone was detected a few times. The CDR3 region is CASSSQGARGYTF. In nucleotides, the CDR3 is TGTGCCAGCAGCTCCCAGGGGGCGCGGGGCTACACCTTC. J is TRBJ1-2 and V is TRBV2; TRBD1 agrees at 8 bases. The CDR3 consists of 13 residues. Germline V CDR1 and CDR2: SNHLY, FYNNEI. Unmatched junction bases numbered 8, after V lost 6 bases and J lost 8 bases.

The rearrangement links TRBV5-1 to TRBJ1-2, with TRBD1 matching over 7 bases. CDR3 size: 15 residues. The germline gives CDR1 SGHRS, CDR2 YFSETQ. V was pared by 0 bases and J by 8 bases, with 10 bases of the junction left unmatched. DNA of the CDR3: TGCGCCAGCAGCTTGGACCAGGGGGTGACTATCGGCTACACCTTC. Amino acids: CASSLDQGVTIGYTF.

This clone showed up just once. The V gene is TRBV6-5, the J gene TRBJ2-5; weak D call: TRBD1 (5 bases). Germline V CDR1 and CDR2: MNHEY, SVGAGI. CDR3 length: 15 amino acids. With 2 bases removed from V and 1 base from J, the gap between germline ends came to 11 bases. The DNA for the CDR3 is TGTGCCAGCAGTTACATTAGGGGCAGCCAAGAGACCCAGTACTTC. Amino acids: CASSYIRGSQETQYF.

About this clone: Germline is not matched at one junction end, which may reflect a read error. This chain links TRBV11-3 with TRBJ2-1; 8 bases line up with TRBD2. The germline CDR1 and CDR2 sequences are SGHNT and YENEEA. This CDR3 is 15 amino acids long. DNA for the CDR3: TGTGCCAACAGCTTACTTAGCGGGGTCTACAATGAGCAGTTCTTC. Protein product: CANSLLSGVYNEQFF.

The chain combines TRBV30 with TRBJ2-2; D not resolved. Per the germline V gene, CDR1 is GTSNPN and CDR2 is SVGIG (reference sequence). The CDR3 spans 10 residues. Trimming took 2 bases from V and 7 from J, leaving 2 bases between them. The chain's CDR3 is CAWSHGELFF. In nucleotides, the CDR3 is TGTGCCTGGAGTCACGGGGAGCTGTTTTTT.

This clone was counted only a few times. The V and J genes are TRBV10-3 and TRBJ2-5; the D gene is possibly TRBD2 (6 bases). The CDR3 is 12 amino acids. V dropped 4 bases and J dropped 3 bases, with 6 bases sitting between them. Germline V gene data show CDR1 as ENHRY and CDR2 as SYGVKD. The CDR3 protein is CAISGGEETQYF. CDR3 DNA: TGTGCCATCAGTGGGGGGGAAGAGACCCAGTACTTC.

This CDR3 reads CASSLEGGTGYIHTDTQYF. CDR3 bases: TGTGCCAGCAGCTTAGAGGGCGGGACAGGGTATATTCACACAGATACGCAGTATTTT. The chain couples TRBV11-2 to TRBJ2-3, with 9 bases lining up with TRBD1. The CDR3 has 19 residues. CDR1 is SGHAT, CDR2 FQNNGV, per germline. Trimming cost V 0 bases and J 2 bases; bases outside gene matches: 12.